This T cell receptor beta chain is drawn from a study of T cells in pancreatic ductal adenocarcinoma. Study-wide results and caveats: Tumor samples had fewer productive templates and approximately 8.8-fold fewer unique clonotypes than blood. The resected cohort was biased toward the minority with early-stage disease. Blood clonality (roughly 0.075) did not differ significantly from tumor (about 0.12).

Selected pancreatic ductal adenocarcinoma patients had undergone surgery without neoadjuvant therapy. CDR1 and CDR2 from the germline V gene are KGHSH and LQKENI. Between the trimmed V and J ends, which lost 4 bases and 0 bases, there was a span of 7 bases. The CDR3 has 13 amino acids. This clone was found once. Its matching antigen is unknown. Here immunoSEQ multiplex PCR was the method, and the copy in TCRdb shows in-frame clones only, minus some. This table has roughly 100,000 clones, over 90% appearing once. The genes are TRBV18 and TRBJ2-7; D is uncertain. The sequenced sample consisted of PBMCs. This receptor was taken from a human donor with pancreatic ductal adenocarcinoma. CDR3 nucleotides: TGTGCCAGCTCACTTATAGACTCCTACGAGCAGTACTTC. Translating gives CASSLIDSYEQYF.